This T cell receptor beta chain is drawn from a study of CD8 T cells in ankylosing spondylitis (dated by TCRdb to between 2016 and 2019). Turning to the overall study: To find TCR variants linked to disease, the study profiled T cell receptor beta repertoires in ankylosing spondylitis patients and healthy donors. Peripheral blood was sampled, and synovial fluid was additionally collected from ankylosing spondylitis patients. The full study cohort comprised about 24 ankylosing spondylitis patients and 85 to 120 healthy donors. Results and caveats for the whole study, not just this receptor: The disease-linked clones showed a CD8+ phenotype and occurred at relatively low frequencies in peripheral blood. Significant enrichment of the disease-linked clones was reported in matched synovial fluid samples from ankylosing spondylitis patients. Blood from ankylosing spondylitis patients appeared to be characterized by a TCR beta motif made up of several highly homologous amino acid variants. Some motif variants had previously been reported in the synovial fluid and blood of reactive arthritis patients, which suggests shared mechanisms of disease initiation.

Spanning cysteine to phenylalanine, the CDR3 consists of 16 amino acids. Only the CDR3 region is kept as DNA, spanning 48 bases read in frame from base 1. The junction shows trimming of 2 bases on V and 7 bases on J, plus 18 bases between the germline ends. From a lookup of the germline V gene, CDR1 and CDR2 are ENHRY and SYGVKD. In its sample, this clonotype was seen many times. Its antigen remains unidentified. No quality values exist for individual bases; no much larger clone is one base distant. Sequenced on an Illumina HiSeq 2500. Quantitative 5'-RACE with molecular barcodes was used to prepare TCR beta libraries. On the study's bioinformatics: To identify disease-linked TCR variants, a new computational method was used, one built on a probabilistic model of VDJ rearrangement. TCRdb reworked the public reads: Q25 trimming with fastp, MiXCR clone assembly, productive beta chains retained. Records with the same CDR3 protein are collapsed into one entry carrying the most frequent genes and DNA. Clone size and V and J calls follow TCRdb, not the original study. This sample is represented by 450,000 to 550,000 distinct CDR3 sequences; roughly 5.2% of them were singletons. Approximately 4% of the sample comes from the top ten.

The V and J segments used are TRBV10-3 and TRBJ2-1; D gene: possibly TRBD1, on 6 matching bases. The TCR was taken from a male donor with ankylosing spondylitis. The sequenced sample consisted of blood, either unsorted or a sorted T cell fraction (not recorded which). The nucleotide sequence is given as TGTGCCATCAGTGAGACGAGACAGGCCACGAGAAATGAGCAGTTCTTC. This sequence encodes CAISETRQATRNEQFF.